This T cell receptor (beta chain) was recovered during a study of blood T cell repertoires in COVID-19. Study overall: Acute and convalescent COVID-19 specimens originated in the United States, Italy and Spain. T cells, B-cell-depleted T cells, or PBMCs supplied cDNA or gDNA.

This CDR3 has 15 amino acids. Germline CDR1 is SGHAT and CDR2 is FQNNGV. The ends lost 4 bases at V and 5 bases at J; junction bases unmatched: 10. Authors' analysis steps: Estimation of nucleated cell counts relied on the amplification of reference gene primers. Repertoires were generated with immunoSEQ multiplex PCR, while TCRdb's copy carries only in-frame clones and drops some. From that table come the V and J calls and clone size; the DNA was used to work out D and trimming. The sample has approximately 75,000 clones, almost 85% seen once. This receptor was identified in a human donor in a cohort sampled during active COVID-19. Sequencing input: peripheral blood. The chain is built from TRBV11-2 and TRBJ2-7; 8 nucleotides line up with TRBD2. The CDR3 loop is CASSYLAGGSDEQYF. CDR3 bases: TGTGCCAGCAGCTATCTTGCGGGGGGCAGCGACGAGCAGTACTTC.